The T cell receptor (beta chain) under discussion was sequenced for a study of T-cell reconstitution after alpha-beta-depleted transplantation in children. Study results and limitations: Some patients' high day-60 TCRbeta diversity was traced to surviving recipient T cells and thymic progenitors. The study reportedly traced alpha-beta T cells about two months after transplant to several hundred expanded graft clones. Hyperexpanded clones declined; after one year, newly produced T cells mostly supplied diversity.

Unique molecular identifiers were incorporated during preparation of the TCRbeta library. TCRdb re-called the PCR reads through MiXCR, storing one row per CDR3 protein. The repertoire holds a few hundred thousand distinct CDR3 sequences, with over 20% as singletons. Notes on this clonotype: What it binds is unknown.

The V gene lost 4 bases and the J gene lost 1 base, with 7 bases spanning the gap. Germline values: CDR1 MGHDK, CDR2 SYGVNS. CDR3 length: 13 residues. This clonotype was sampled from a boy under two years old with Wiskott-Aldrich syndrome, due to receive a stem cell transplant. This rearrangement joins TRBV25-1 to TRBJ1-1, with D hard to call. The sample was PBMCs, taken before TCRalphabeta/CD19-depleted stem cell transplant. The CDR3 is CASSALSNTEAFF. CDR3 coding DNA: TGTGCCAGCAGTGCCCTTTCGAACACTGAAGCTTTCTTT.